A single sample is the source of the 8 T cell receptor beta chains below, sequenced in a study of control samples from healthy donors and cancer patients. Data came from immunoSEQ multiplex PCR; TCRdb stores just in-frame clones and leaves some out. The data hold roughly 79,000 clones, with more than 75% observed a single time. The specimen was blood. These receptors came from a man aged 50-60 years in good health.

This sequence joins TRBV10-3 and TRBJ1-5; D is ambiguous. This CDR3 comprises 12 residues. Germline lookup yields CDR1 ENHRY and CDR2 SYGVKD. V was cut by 5 bases and J by 0 bases, with 2 bases left in between. As DNA, the CDR3 is TGTGCCATCAGTCCTAGCAATCAGCCCCAGCATTTT. Translated: CAISPSNQPQHF.

The chain uses TRBV5-6 and TRBJ2-1; 8 bases match TRBD1. CDR1 and CDR2 from the germline V gene are SGHDT and YYEEEE. This CDR3 region has 16 residues. J was trimmed by 2 bases and V by 0 bases; bases with no gene match: 4. The CDR3 protein is CASSLGQGRTYNEQFF. The CDR3 nucleotides read TGTGCCAGCAGCTTGGGACAGGGGCGAACCTACAATGAGCAGTTCTTC.

This clone was found a few times. CDR3 in DNA: TGTGCCATCAGTGAACCCCGGGAGGAGGCAGATACGCAGTATTTT. Translation gives CAISEPREEADTQYF. V usage is TRBV10-3 and J usage is TRBJ2-3, with 7 bases lining up with TRBD2. Per germline, CDR1 ENHRY and CDR2 SYGVKD. The CDR3 consists of 15 residues. V shed 3 bases, J shed 4 bases, and the junction held 7 bases outside the gene matches.

J is TRBJ1-2 and V is TRBV3-1 (or the pseudogene TRBV3-2); D is unresolved. The CDR3 runs to 12 residues. The germline gives CDR1 LGHDT, CDR2 YNNKEL (reference sequence). V was cut by 1 base and J by 8 bases, with 8 bases left in between. The CDR3 loop is CASSQGQYGYTF. In DNA form, the CDR3 reads TGTGCCAGCAGCCAAGGGCAGTACGGCTACACCTTC.

This chain connects TRBV30 to TRBJ1-4; TRBD1 matches at 7 bases. Germline V gives CDR1 GTSNPN, CDR2 SVGIG (reference sequence). V trimming: 0 bases; J trimming: 6 bases; junction bases outside the gene matches: 7. CDR3 length equals 15 residues. In DNA form, the CDR3 reads TGTGCCTGGAGTGTACAAAGGGGGCGGCATGAAAAACTGTTTTTT. This translates into CAWSVQRGRHEKLFF.

The rearrangement uses TRBV9 and TRBJ2-5; 7 bases fit TRBD2. CDR3 size: 14 residues. Looked up from germline, CDR1 is SGDLS and CDR2 is YYNGEE. J was trimmed by 2 bases and V by 0 bases; bases with no gene match: 1. The CDR3 reads CASSVASGQETQYF. The CDR3 coding sequence is TGTGCCAGCAGCGTAGCTAGCGGACAAGAGACCCAGTACTTC.

The V and J genes are TRBV9 and TRBJ2-7, with 11 positions matching TRBD2. Trimming at V came to 3 bases and at J to 2 bases, leaving 4 bases not matched to a gene. The CDR3 is 15 residues long. Germline V CDR1 and CDR2: SGDLS, YYNGEE. The CDR3 is CASSAGGLAAYEQYF. CDR3 nucleotides: TGTGCCAGCAGCGCTGGGGGACTAGCGGCCTACGAGCAGTACTTC.

This clone was picked up a small number of times. The chain uses TRBV25-1 and TRBJ2-3; D not certain. Germline-derived CDR1 and CDR2 are MGHDK and SYGVNS. This CDR3 contains 13 residues. The ends were cut back, 4 bases at V and 1 base at J, with 6 bases in the middle. CDR3 amino acids: CASSGPRTDTQYF. In DNA, the CDR3 is TGTGCCAGCAGTGGTCCACGCACAGATACGCAGTATTTT. Full variable domain (missing parts from reference TRBV25-1 and TRBJ2-3): EADIYQTPRYLVIGTGKKITLECSQTMGHDKMYWYQQDPGMELHLIHYSYGVNSTEKGDLSSESTVSRIRTEHFPLTLESARPSHTSQYLCASSGPRTDTQYFGPGTRLTVL.